The clone carrying this T cell receptor beta chain was seen at least ten times. Its antigen remains unidentified. This CDR3 has 14 amino acids. Trimming left V 5 bases short and J 8 bases short, with 16 bases between. Germline V gene sequence: CDR1 SGHTA, CDR2 FQGNSA. The sample belongs to a study of T cell repertoires in cytomegalovirus infection. Study-level background: Epitope selection comprised recently identified HLA-C-restricted CMV epitopes and well-studied HLA-B-restricted CMV epitopes.

TCRdb redid the calling of the reads with MiXCR, one entry per CDR3 protein. The sample consists of over 250,000 distinct CDR3 sequences, roughly 21% of them appearing once. The sequenced sample was cultured PBMCs, obtained from culture after CMV antigen stimulation. The receptor comes from a human donor in good health (CMV status not recorded). Some clones in this sample may be carry-over from other donors' samples. V usage is TRBV7-2 and J usage is TRBJ2-1; TRBD2 might be the D (5 bases). The CDR3 loop is CASSPPNGRDEQFF. DNA of the CDR3: TGTGCCAGCAGCCCCCCTAATGGGCGGGATGAGCAGTTCTTC. Together with reference TRBV7-2 and TRBJ2-1, the CDR3 gives the full variable domain: GAGVSQSPSNKVTEKGKDVELRCDPISGHTALYWYRQSLGQGLEFLIYFQGNSAPDKSGLPSDRFSAERTGGSVSTLTIQRTQQEDSAVYLCASSPPNGRDEQFFGPGTRLTVL.